The 23 T cell receptor beta chains in this list originate from one sample, sequenced in a study of T cell changes during pregnancy in multiple sclerosis. The assay was immunoSEQ multiplex PCR, and TCRdb's table has in-frame clones only and misses some. Here the sample spans fewer than 45,000 clones, more than 75% being singletons. The sequences come from peripheral blood, collected in the third trimester of pregnancy. These receptors came from a female donor in good health, enrolled as a control in a pregnancy study.

The rearrangement uses TRBV4-1 and TRBJ1-3; D is ambiguous. CDR1 and CDR2 from the germline V gene are MGHRA and YSYEKL. The CDR3 covers 15 residues. The V and J ends lost 0 bases and 0 bases respectively, with 6 bases between them. This CDR3 reads CASSQDRYSGNTIYF. The CDR3 nucleotides are TGCGCCAGCAGCCAAGACCGGTACTCTGGAAACACCATATATTTT.

The sample holds one count of this clone. The rearrangement links TRBV5-1 to TRBJ2-5; maybe TRBD2 (6 bases). Germline V gene data show CDR1 as SGHRS and CDR2 as YFSETQ. CDR3 length: 16 amino acids. V was pared by 8 bases and J by 5 bases, with 25 bases between. CDR3 DNA: TGCGCCAGTGGGGGTGTGGGAGGCCTCCCCGAGGAGACCCAGTACTTC. Its protein product is CASGGVGGLPEETQYF.

J is TRBJ1-1 and V is TRBV7-9; D uncertain. With 5 bases removed from V and 2 bases from J, the gap between germline ends came to 12 bases. The germline CDR1 and CDR2 sequences are SEHNR and FQNEAQ (reference sequence). This CDR3 has 14 residues. CDR3 in amino acids: CASSASELNTEAFF. CDR3 coding DNA: TGTGCCAGCAGCGCCAGTGAATTAAACACTGAAGCTTTCTTT.

The V gene is TRBV7-2, the J gene TRBJ1-4; D may be TRBD1 (5 bases). This CDR3 spans 14 amino acids. Deletions cut 6 bases from V and 8 bases from J, with 16 bases between. CDR1 and CDR2 from the germline V gene are SGHTA and FQGNSA. In DNA, the CDR3 is TGTGCCAGCAGTATCCGACGGGGGGTCGAAAAACTGTTTTTT. Translated: CASSIRRGVEKLFF.

This clone showed up just once. The chain carries TRBV5-4 and TRBJ2-7; 9 bases map to TRBD1. Trimming cost V 5 bases and J 2 bases; bases outside gene matches: 5. Germline lookup yields CDR1 SGHNT and CDR2 YYREEE (reference sequence). The CDR3 length is 14 residues. The CDR3 DNA reads TGTGCCAGCAGTTTACAGGGGGCAACCTACGAGCAGTACTTC. Protein: CASSLQGATYEQYF. Together with reference TRBV5-4 and TRBJ2-7, the CDR3 gives the full variable domain: ETGVTQSPTHLIKTRGQQVTLRCSSQSGHNTVSWYQQALGQGPQFIFQYYREEENGRGNFPPRFSGLQFPNYSSELNVNALELDDSALYLCASSLQGATYEQYFGPGTRLTVT.

This sequence joins TRBV9 and TRBJ2-3; 9 nucleotides agree with TRBD2. V lost 0 bases to trimming and J lost 2 bases; unmatched junction nucleotides: 7. CDR1 and CDR2 from the germline V gene are SGDLS and YYNGEE. The CDR3 consists of 17 residues. The CDR3 nucleotides are TGTGCCAGCAGCGTAGAAGGTAGCGGGGGACTCACAGATACGCAGTATTTT. Translating it yields CASSVEGSGGLTDTQYF.

The rearrangement joins TRBV5-1 to TRBJ2-3; D is possibly TRBD2 (5 bases). V was cut by 4 bases and J by 2 bases, with 14 bases left in between. The CDR3 is 15 residues long. CDR1 is SGHRS, CDR2 YFSETQ, per germline. CDR3 amino acids: CASSPGGGDTDTQYF. As DNA, the CDR3 is TGCGCCAGCAGCCCTGGAGGTGGGGACACAGATACGCAGTATTTT.

This chain connects TRBV4-3 to TRBJ2-5; 12 bases align to TRBD2. V dropped 0 bases and J dropped 11; count of bases not matched to a gene: 7. CDR1 and CDR2 from the germline V gene are LGHNA and YSLEER. CDR3 size: 15 residues. CDR3 loop: CASSQDRLAGALQYF. In nucleotides, the CDR3 is TGCGCCAGCAGCCAAGATAGACTAGCGGGGGCCCTACAGTACTTC.

This CDR3 reads CAISDGQGRDIQYF. The CDR3 DNA sequence: TGTGCCATCAGTGACGGACAGGGGAGGGACATTCAGTACTTC. The chain couples TRBV10-3 to TRBJ2-4; TRBD1 aligns across 9 bases. The CDR3 spans 14 residues. CDR1 and CDR2 from the germline V gene are ENHRY and SYGVKD. With V trimmed by 3 bases and J by 8 bases, 5 bases remained unmatched.

The rearrangement joins TRBV9 to TRBJ1-2; D is ambiguous. The CDR3 totals 13 residues. Germline V gene sequence: CDR1 SGDLS, CDR2 YYNGEE. Trimming removed 0 bases at V and 4 bases at J, with 7 bases between. CDR3: CASSVGAVYGYTF. The CDR3 bases are TGTGCCAGCAGCGTAGGTGCAGTCTATGGCTACACCTTC.

The V gene is TRBV5-1, the J gene TRBJ2-7; maybe TRBD2 (6 bases). The CDR3 covers 14 residues. The V end was cut by 5 bases, the J end by 6 bases, with 18 bases between. Germline CDR1 is SGHRS and CDR2 is YFSETQ. CDR3 sequence reads: CASRSGEVSLEQYF. CDR3 sequence (DNA): TGCGCCAGCAGATCCGGGGAGGTGTCCCTCGAGCAGTACTTC.

As DNA, the CDR3 is TGTGCCAGCACCACACAGGGTCGGGAGAACACTGAAGCTTTCTTT. Amino acids: CASTTQGRENTEAFF. The V gene is TRBV28, the J gene TRBJ1-1, with D possibly TRBD1 on 6 matching bases. The V end was cut by 7 bases, the J end by 1 base, with 16 bases between. The CDR3 length is 15 residues. Germline V gene sequence: CDR1 MDHEN, CDR2 SYDVKM.

The chain links TRBV2 to TRBJ2-3; D perhaps matches TRBD1 (6 bases). Germline V gene sequence: CDR1 SNHLY, CDR2 FYNNEI. CDR3 length equals 11 residues. The V gene lost 6 bases and the J gene lost 6 bases, with 7 bases spanning the gap. CDR3 nucleotides: TGTGCCAGCAGCCAGGGGGATACGCAGTATTTT. It codes for CASSQGDTQYF.

The chain couples TRBV28 to TRBJ2-5; 11 nucleotides agree with TRBD1. CDR3 length equals 15 residues. CDR1 and CDR2 from the germline V gene are MDHEN and SYDVKM. The V and J ends lost 5 bases and 2 bases, in that order; junction bases with no gene match: 4. The CDR3 spells CASSRTGGPQETQYF. DNA of the CDR3: TGTGCCAGCAGTCGGACAGGGGGCCCACAAGAGACCCAGTACTTC.

The V gene is TRBV5-1, the J gene TRBJ2-3; D is perhaps TRBD2 (5 bases). V was clipped by 6 bases and J by 2 bases, with 16 bases between them. The CDR3 is made up of 15 amino acids. Germline CDR1 is SGHRS and CDR2 is YFSETQ. This CDR3 is CASTPPRAPTDTQYF. The CDR3 DNA sequence: TGCGCCAGCACCCCCCCGCGGGCGCCCACAGATACGCAGTATTTT. Complete variable domain (other parts from reference TRBV5-1 and TRBJ2-3): KAGVTQTPRYLIKTRGQQVTLSCSPISGHRSVSWYQQTPGQGLQFLFEYFSETQRNKGNFPGRFSGRQFSNSRSEMNVSTLELGDSALYLCASTPPRAPTDTQYFGPGTRLTVL.

This chain links TRBV7-9 with TRBJ2-7; the match to TRBD2 covers 8 bases. The CDR3 covers 16 residues. Per germline, CDR1 SEHNR and CDR2 FQNEAQ (reference sequence). V gave up 5 bases and J gave up 5 bases; unmatched junction bases: 14. For the CDR3, the DNA is TGTGCCAGCAGCCCGAGCCCCGCGGGGGGCCGTCACGAGCAGTACTTC. Protein sequence: CASSPSPAGGRHEQYF.

This chain links TRBV10-3 with TRBJ1-4; 10 bases match TRBD1. Germline V CDR1 and CDR2: ENHRY, SYGVKD. Trimming cost V 4 bases and J 7 bases; bases outside gene matches: 6. The CDR3 is 15 residues long. CDR3 loop: CAISGGTGEAEKLFF. The CDR3 DNA reads TGTGCCATCAGTGGAGGGACAGGGGAAGCTGAAAAACTGTTTTTT.

This clone was picked up a small number of times. The J gene is TRBJ1-1, the V gene TRBV5-1, with 9 bases matching TRBD1. J gave up 4 bases and V 4 bases, and 2 bases lay outside the gene matches. The CDR3 extends over 13 amino acids. Germline-derived CDR1 and CDR2 are SGHRS and YFSETQ. This CDR3 is CASSTGQGTEAFF. The CDR3 bases are TGCGCCAGCAGCACGGGACAGGGCACTGAAGCTTTCTTT.

The genes are TRBV4-2 and TRBJ2-7; 7 bases map to TRBD2. Germline CDR1 reads LGHNA; CDR2 reads YNFKEQ. The CDR3 is made up of 14 amino acids. With V trimmed by 3 bases and J by 2 bases, 4 bases remained unmatched. The CDR3 DNA reads TGTGCCAGCAGCCACGCCACTAGCGCCTACGAGCAGTACTTC. It translates to CASSHATSAYEQYF.

This chain connects TRBV6-5 to TRBJ2-7; 7 bases fit TRBD2. Trimming cost V 11 bases and J 5 bases; bases outside gene matches: 12. CDR3 length: 13 residues. Germline lookup yields CDR1 MNHEY and CDR2 SVGAGI. DNA of the CDR3: TGTGCCGGTGGGGCAGCGGGGAGTAACGAGCAGTACTTC. It yields the protein CAGGAAGSNEQYF.

The genes are TRBV5-1 and TRBJ2-1; TRBD2 matches 9 bases. The CDR3 consists of 16 residues. V was clipped by 0 bases and J by 7 bases; unmatched bases: 8. Germline CDR1 reads SGHRS; CDR2 reads YFSETQ. Here the CDR3 DNA reads TGCGCCAGCAGCTTGGTGTCTAGCGGGAAGGGGAATGAGCAGTTCTTC. Translated: CASSLVSSGKGNEQFF. The variable domain in full, with the rest retrieved from reference TRBV5-1 and TRBJ2-1, is KAGVTQTPRYLIKTRGQQVTLSCSPISGHRSVSWYQQTPGQGLQFLFEYFSETQRNKGNFPGRFSGRQFSNSRSEMNVSTLELGDSALYLCASSLVSSGKGNEQFFGPGTRLTVL.

The chain carries TRBV7-3 and TRBJ1-1; D gene uncertain. This CDR3 is built from 14 residues. V lost 1 base and J lost 3, with 9 bases in between. Germline CDR1 reads SGHTA; CDR2 reads FQGTGA. The CDR3 bases are TGTGCCAGCAGCTTAAGTAGTTTGGACACTGAAGCTTTCTTT. Protein: CASSLSSLDTEAFF.

The rearrangement uses TRBV6-5 and TRBJ2-7; TRBD2 aligns across 11 bases. Germline V gene lookup returns CDR1 MNHEY and CDR2 SVGAGI. The CDR3 loop spans 15 amino acids. V lost 5 bases and J lost 2; bases outside the gene matches: 5. The DNA for the CDR3 is TGTGCCAGCAGTCAACAGACTAGCGGGGCCTACGAGCAGTACTTC. It codes for CASSQQTSGAYEQYF.